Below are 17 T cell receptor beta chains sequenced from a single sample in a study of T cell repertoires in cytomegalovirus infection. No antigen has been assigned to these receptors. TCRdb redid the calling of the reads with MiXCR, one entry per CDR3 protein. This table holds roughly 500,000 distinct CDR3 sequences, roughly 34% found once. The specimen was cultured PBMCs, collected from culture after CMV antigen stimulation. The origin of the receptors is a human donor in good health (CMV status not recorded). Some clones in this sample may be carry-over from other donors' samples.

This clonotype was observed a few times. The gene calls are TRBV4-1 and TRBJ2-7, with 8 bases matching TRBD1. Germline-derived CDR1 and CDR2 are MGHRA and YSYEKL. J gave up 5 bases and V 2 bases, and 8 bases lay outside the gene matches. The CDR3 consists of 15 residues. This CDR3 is CASSQIPQGANEQYF. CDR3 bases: TGCGCCAGCAGCCAAATACCCCAGGGGGCTAACGAGCAGTACTTC.

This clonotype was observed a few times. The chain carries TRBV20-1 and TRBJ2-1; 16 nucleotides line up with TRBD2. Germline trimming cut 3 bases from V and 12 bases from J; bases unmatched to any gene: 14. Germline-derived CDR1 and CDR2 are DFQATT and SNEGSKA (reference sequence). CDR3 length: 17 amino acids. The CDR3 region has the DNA TGCAGTGCTAGTACTTATATGGGGACTAGCGGGAGGGCCGGGCAGTTCTTC. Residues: CSASTYMGTSGRAGQFF.

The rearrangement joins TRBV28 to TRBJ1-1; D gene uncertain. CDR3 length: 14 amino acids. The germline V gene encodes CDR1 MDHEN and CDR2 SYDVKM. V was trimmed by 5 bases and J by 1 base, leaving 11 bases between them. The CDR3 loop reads CASSPTTQNTEAFF. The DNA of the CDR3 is TGTGCCAGCAGTCCAACAACACAGAACACTGAAGCTTTCTTT.

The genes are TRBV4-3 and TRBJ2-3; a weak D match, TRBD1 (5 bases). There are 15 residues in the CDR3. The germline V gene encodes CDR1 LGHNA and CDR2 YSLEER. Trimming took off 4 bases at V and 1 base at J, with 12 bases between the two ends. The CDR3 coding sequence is TGCGCCAGCAGCCCTGACAGCCAAGGCACAGATACGCAGTATTTT. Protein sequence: CASSPDSQGTDTQYF.

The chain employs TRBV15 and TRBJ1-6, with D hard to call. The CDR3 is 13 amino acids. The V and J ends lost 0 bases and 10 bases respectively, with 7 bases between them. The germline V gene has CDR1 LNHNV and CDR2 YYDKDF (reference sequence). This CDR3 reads CATSRDRLSPLHF. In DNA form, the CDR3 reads TGTGCCACCAGCAGAGACAGGTTGTCACCCCTCCACTTT.

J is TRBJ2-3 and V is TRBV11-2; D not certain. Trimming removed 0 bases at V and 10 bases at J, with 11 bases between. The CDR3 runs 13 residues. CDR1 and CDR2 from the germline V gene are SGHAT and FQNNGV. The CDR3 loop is CASSLEAVNAQYF. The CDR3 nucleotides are TGTGCCAGCAGCTTAGAGGCCGTGAACGCGCAGTATTTT.

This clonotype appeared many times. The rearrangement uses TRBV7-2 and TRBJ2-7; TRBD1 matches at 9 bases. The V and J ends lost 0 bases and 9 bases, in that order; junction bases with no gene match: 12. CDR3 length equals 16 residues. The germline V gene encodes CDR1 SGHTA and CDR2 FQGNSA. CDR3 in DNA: TGTGCCAGCAGCTTAGCTAGCCGGGACAGGGTATTCGGGCAGTACTTC. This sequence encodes CASSLASRDRVFGQYF.

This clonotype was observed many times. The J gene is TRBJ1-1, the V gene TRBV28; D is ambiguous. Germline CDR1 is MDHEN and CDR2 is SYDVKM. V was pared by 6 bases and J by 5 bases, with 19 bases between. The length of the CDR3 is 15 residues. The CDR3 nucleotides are TGTGCCAGCAGCCTAAAACGGTATGTCGGAACTGAAGCTTTCTTT. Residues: CASSLKRYVGTEAFF.

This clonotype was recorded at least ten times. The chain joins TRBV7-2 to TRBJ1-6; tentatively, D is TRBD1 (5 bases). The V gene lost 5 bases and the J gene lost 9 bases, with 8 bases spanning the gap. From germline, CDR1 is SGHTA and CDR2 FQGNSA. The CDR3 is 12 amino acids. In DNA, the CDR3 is TGTGCCAGCAGCGTACAGGCTTCACCCCTCCACTTT. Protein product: CASSVQASPLHF. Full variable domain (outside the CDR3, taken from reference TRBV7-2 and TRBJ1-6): GAGVSQSPSNKVTEKGKDVELRCDPISGHTALYWYRQSLGQGLEFLIYFQGNSAPDKSGLPSDRFSAERTGGSVSTLTIQRTQQEDSAVYLCASSVQASPLHFGNGTRLTVT.

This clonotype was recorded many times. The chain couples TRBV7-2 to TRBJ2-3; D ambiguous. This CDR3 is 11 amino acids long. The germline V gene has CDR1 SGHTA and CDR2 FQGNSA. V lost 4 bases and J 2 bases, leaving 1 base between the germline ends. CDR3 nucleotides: TGTGCCAGCAGCTACACAGATACGCAGTATTTT. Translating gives CASSYTDTQYF.

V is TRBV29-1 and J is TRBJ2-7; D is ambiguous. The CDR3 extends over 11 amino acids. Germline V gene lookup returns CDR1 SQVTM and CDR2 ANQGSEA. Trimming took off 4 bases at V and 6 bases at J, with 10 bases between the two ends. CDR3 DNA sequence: TGCAGCGTTGTGGAAGGGATCGAGCAGTACTTC. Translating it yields CSVVEGIEQYF.

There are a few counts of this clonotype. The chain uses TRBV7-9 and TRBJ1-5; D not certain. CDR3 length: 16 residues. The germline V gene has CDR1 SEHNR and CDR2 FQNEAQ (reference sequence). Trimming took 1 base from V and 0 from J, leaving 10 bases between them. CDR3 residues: CASSLDSLYSNQPQHF. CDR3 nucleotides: TGTGCCAGCAGCTTAGACTCCCTCTATAGCAATCAGCCCCAGCATTTT.

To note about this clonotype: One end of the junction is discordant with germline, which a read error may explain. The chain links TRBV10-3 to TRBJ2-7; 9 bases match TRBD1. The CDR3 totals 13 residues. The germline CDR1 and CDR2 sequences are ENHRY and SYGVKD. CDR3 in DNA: TGTGCCATCACCCCGGGACAGGGCCAACCGTGGGACTTC. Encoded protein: CAITPGQGQPWDF.

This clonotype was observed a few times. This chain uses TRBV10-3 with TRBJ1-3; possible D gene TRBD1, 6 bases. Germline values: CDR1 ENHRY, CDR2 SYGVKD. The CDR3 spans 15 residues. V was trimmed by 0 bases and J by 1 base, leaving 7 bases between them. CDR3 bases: TGTGCCATCAGTGAGTCTCAGGGGTCTGGAAACACCATATATTTT. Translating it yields CAISESQGSGNTIYF.

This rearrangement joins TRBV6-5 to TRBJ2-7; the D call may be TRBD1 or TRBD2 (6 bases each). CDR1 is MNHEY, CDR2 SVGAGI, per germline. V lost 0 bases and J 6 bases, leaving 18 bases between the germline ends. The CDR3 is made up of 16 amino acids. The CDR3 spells CASSYSMTGGLGEQYF. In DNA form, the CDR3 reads TGTGCCAGCAGTTACTCGATGACCGGGGGCTTAGGCGAGCAGTACTTC.

In DNA form, the CDR3 reads TGTGCCAGCAGCTTGGACCAGGGGGCAGAGACCCAGTACTTC. Translation: CASSLDQGAETQYF. V gene TRBV5-4 combines with J gene TRBJ2-5, with 8 bases aligning to TRBD1. The V gene's germline CDR1 is SGHNT and CDR2 YYREEE (reference sequence). This CDR3 has 14 amino acids. Losses at the gene ends were 0 bases for V and 4 bases for J; bases not matched to a gene: 2.

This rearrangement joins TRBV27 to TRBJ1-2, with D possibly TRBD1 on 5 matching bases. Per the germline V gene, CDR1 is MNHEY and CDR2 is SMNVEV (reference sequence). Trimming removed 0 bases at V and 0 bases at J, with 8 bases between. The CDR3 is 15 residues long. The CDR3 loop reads CASSLSWGTNYGYTF. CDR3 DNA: TGTGCCAGCAGTTTATCGTGGGGGACTAACTATGGCTACACCTTC.